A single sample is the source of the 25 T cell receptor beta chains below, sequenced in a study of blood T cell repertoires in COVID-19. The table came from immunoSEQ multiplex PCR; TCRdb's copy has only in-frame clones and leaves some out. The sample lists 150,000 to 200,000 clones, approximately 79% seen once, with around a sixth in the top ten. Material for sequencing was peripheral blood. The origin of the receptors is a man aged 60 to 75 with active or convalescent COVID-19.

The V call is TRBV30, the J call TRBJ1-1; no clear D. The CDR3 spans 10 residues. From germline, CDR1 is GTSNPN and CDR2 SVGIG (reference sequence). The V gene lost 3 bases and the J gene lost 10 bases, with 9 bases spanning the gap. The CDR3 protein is CAWRRLGAFF. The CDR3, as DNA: TGTGCCTGGAGACGACTGGGAGCTTTCTTT.

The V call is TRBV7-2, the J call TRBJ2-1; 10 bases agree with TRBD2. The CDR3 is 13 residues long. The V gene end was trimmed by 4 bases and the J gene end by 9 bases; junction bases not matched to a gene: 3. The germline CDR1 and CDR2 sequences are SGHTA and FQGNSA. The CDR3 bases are TGTGCCAGCAGCTCAGCGGGAGGGCTTGAGCAGTTCTTC. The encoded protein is CASSSAGGLEQFF.

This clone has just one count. CDR3 DNA: TGCGCCAGCAGCTCCACCCGGAATGAAAAACTGTTTTTT. Translated, it gives CASSSTRNEKLFF. This rearrangement joins TRBV5-1 to TRBJ1-4; D call uncertain. The CDR3 is made up of 13 amino acids. V lost 3 bases and J 5 bases, leaving 8 bases between the germline ends. Germline V gives CDR1 SGHRS, CDR2 YFSETQ. Using reference TRBV5-1 and TRBJ1-4 for the parts outside the CDR3, the full variable domain is KAGVTQTPRYLIKTRGQQVTLSCSPISGHRSVSWYQQTPGQGLQFLFEYFSETQRNKGNFPGRFSGRQFSNSRSEMNVSTLELGDSALYLCASSSTRNEKLFFGSGTQLSVL.

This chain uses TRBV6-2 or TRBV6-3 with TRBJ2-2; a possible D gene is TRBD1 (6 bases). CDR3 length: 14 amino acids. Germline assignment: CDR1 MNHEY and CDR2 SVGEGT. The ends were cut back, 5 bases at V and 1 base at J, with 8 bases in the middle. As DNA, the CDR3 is TGTGCCAGCAGTCTGACAGGGAACACCGGGGAGCTGTTTTTT. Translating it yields CASSLTGNTGELFF.

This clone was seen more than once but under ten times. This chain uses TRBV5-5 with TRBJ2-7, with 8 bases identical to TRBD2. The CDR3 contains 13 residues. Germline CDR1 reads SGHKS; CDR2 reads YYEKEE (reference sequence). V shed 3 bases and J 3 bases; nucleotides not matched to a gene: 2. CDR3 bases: TGTGCCAGCAGCTCTAGCGGGTTCTACGAGCAGTACTTC. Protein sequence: CASSSSGFYEQYF.

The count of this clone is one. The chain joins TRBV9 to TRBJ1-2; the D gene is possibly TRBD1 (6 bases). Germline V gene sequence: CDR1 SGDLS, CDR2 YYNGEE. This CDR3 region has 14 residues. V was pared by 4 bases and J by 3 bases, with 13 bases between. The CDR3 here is CASSRRQDDYGYTF. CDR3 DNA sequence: TGTGCCAGCAGCCGAAGACAGGATGACTATGGCTACACCTTC.

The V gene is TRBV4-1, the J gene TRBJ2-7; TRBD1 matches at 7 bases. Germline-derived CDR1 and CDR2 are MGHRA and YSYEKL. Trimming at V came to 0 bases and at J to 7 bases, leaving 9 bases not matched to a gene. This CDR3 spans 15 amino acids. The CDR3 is CASSQDVSGGDEQYF. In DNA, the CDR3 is TGCGCCAGCAGCCAAGACGTCTCAGGGGGAGATGAGCAGTACTTC.

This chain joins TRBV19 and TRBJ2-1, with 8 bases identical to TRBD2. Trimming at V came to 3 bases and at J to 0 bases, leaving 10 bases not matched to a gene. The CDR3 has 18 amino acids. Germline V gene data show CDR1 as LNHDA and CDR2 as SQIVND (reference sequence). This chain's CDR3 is CASSMYSVAGSSYNEQFF. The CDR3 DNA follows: TGTGCCAGTAGTATGTATTCCGTAGCGGGGAGCTCCTACAATGAGCAGTTCTTC.

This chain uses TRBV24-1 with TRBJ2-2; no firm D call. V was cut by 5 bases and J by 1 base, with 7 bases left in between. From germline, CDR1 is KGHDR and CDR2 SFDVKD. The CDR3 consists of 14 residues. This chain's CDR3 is CATSGPKNTGELFF. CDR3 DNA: TGTGCCACCAGTGGGCCCAAGAACACCGGGGAGCTGTTTTTT.

The CDR3 DNA reads as TGTGCCAGCAGCCCCGGGGGCGAGCAGTACTTC. Residues: CASSPGGEQYF. J is TRBJ2-7 and V is TRBV12-3 or TRBV12-4; perhaps TRBD2 as D (6 bases). This CDR3 is 11 amino acids long. Between the trimmed V and J ends, which lost 6 bases and 6 bases, there was a span of 9 bases.

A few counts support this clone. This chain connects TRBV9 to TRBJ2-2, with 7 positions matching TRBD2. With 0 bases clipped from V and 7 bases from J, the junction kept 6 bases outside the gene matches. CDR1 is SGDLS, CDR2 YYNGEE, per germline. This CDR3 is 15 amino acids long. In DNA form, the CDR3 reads TGTGCCAGCAGCGTAGGCGGGAGCATTATCGGGGAGCTGTTTTTT. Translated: CASSVGGSIIGELFF.

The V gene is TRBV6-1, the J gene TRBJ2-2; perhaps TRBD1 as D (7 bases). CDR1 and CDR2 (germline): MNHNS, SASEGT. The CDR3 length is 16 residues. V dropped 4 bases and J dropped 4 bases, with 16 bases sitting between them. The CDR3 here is CASSVSGGLGTGELFF. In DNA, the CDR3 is TGTGCCAGCAGTGTTTCAGGGGGGCTGGGCACCGGGGAGCTGTTTTTT.

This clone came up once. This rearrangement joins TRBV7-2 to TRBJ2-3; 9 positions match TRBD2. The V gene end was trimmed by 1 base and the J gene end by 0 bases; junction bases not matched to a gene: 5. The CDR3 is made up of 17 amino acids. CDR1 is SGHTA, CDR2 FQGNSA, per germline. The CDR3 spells CASSLERLAGSTDTQYF. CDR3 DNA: TGTGCCAGCAGCTTAGAGCGCCTAGCGGGGAGCACAGATACGCAGTATTTT.

CDR3 region: CASSLPPGEKLFF. CDR3 bases: TGTGCCAGCAGTTTACCCCCGGGGGAAAAACTGTTTTTT. The chain recombines TRBV12-3 or TRBV12-4 with TRBJ1-4; no clear D. V was cut by 2 bases and J by 8 bases, with 9 bases left in between. The CDR3 totals 13 residues.

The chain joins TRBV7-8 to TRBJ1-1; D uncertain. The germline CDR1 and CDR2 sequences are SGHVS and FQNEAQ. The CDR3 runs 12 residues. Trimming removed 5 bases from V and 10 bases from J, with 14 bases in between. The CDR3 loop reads CASSPQPPGAFF. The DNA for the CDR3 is TGTGCCAGCAGCCCGCAACCTCCCGGAGCTTTCTTT.

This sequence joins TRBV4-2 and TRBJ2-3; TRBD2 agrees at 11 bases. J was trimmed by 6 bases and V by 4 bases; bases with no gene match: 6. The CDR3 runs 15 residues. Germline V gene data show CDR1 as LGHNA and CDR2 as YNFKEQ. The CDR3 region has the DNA TGTGCCAGCAGCCCTACTAGCGGGAGCATTGATACGCAGTATTTT. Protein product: CASSPTSGSIDTQYF.

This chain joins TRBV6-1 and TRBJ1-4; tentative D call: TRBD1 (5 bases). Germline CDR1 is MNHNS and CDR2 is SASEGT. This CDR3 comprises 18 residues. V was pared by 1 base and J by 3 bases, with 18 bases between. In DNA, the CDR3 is TGTGCCAGCAGTGAAGGTTTTAATAGATGGGGGGCTAATGAAAAACTGTTTTTT. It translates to CASSEGFNRWGANEKLFF.

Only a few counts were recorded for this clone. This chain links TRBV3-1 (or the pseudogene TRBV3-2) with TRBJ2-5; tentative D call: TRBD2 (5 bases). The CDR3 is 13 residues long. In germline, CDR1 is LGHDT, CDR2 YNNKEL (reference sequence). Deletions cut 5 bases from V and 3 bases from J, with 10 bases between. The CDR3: CASSESGEETQYF. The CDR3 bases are TGTGCCAGCAGCGAGAGCGGAGAAGAGACCCAGTACTTC.

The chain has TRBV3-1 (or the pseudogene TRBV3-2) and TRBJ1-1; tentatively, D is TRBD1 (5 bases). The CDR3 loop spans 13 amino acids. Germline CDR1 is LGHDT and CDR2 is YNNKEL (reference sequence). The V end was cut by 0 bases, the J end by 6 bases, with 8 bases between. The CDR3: CASSQDRVSEAFF. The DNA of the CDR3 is TGTGCCAGCAGCCAAGACAGGGTTTCTGAAGCTTTCTTT.

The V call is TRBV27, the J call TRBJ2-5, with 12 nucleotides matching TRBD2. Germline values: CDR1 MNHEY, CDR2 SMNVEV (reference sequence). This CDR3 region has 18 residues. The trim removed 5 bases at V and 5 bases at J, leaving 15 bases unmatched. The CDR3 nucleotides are TGTGCCAGCAGTCTTTCTAGCGGGAGGGCAGTCATTCGGGAGACCCAGTACTTC. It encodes CASSLSSGRAVIRETQYF.

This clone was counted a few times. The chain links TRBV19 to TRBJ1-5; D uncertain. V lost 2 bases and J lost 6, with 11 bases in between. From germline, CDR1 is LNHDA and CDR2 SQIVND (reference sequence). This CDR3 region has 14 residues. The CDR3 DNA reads TGTGCCAGTAGTATACACGGGAAAGGTCAGCCCCAGCATTTT. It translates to CASSIHGKGQPQHF.

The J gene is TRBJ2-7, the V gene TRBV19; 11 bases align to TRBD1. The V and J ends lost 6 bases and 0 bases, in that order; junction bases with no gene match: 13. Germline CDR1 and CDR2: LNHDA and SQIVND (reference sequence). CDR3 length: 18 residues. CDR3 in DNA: TGTGCCAGTAGCCCTTACTCTGCCGGGACAGGGGGCTCCTACGAGCAGTACTTC. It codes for CASSPYSAGTGGSYEQYF.

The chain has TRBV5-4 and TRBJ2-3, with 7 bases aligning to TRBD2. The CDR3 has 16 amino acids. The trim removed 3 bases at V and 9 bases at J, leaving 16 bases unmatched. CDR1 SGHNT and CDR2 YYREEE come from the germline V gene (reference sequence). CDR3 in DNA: TGTGCCAGCAGCTACCTAGCCGGGAGGAACTTGGGGACGCAGTATTTT. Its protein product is CASSYLAGRNLGTQYF.

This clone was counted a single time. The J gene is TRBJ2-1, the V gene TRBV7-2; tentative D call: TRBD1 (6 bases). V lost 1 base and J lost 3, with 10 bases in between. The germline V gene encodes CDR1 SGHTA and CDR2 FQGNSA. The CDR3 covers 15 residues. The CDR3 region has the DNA TGTGCCAGCAGCTTAGGGGCAGGGGTCTACAATGAGCAGTTCTTC. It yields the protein CASSLGAGVYNEQFF.

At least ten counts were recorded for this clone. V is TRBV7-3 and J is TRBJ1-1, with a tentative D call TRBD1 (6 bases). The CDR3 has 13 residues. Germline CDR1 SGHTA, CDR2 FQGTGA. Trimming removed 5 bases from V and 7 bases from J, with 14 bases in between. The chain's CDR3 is CASSARQDSEAFF. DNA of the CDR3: TGTGCCAGCAGCGCCCGACAGGACAGTGAAGCTTTCTTT.